Presented here are 29 T cell receptor beta chains from one specimen sequenced in a study of cytomegalovirus exposure and HLA in healthy donors. PCR primers comprised 60 Vbeta and 13 Jbeta primers. Repertoires were generated with immunoSEQ multiplex PCR, while TCRdb's copy carries only in-frame clones and drops some. Here the sample spans about 200,000 clones, 75% to 90% being singletons. Sequencing input: PBMCs. Source of these receptors: a woman aged 25 to 39 in good health and CMV-seronegative.

In its sample, this clone was seen a few times. The rearrangement joins TRBV6-5 to TRBJ2-2; 7 positions match TRBD1. After removal of 2 bases from V and 10 bases from J, the junction contained 7 bases not matched to a gene. The CDR3 spans 14 residues. Germline CDR1 reads MNHEY; CDR2 reads SVGAGI. This CDR3 is CASSYDRVNVELFF. The CDR3 coding sequence is TGTGCCAGCAGTTACGACAGGGTCAATGTGGAGCTGTTTTTT.

The chain combines TRBV11-2 with TRBJ2-1; D is unresolved. CDR3 size: 14 residues. Per germline, CDR1 SGHAT and CDR2 FQNNGV. The V end lost 8 bases, the J end lost 4 bases, and 15 bases lay between the germline ends. CDR3 region: CASGTRSRYNEQFF. DNA for the CDR3: TGTGCCAGCGGAACACGTTCTAGATACAATGAGCAGTTCTTC.

This clone has a single count. This chain links TRBV4-2 with TRBJ2-3, with D perhaps TRBD2 (7 bases). Trimming took 0 bases from V and 2 from J, leaving 24 bases between them. The CDR3 is made up of 20 amino acids. In germline, CDR1 is LGHNA, CDR2 YNFKEQ. The CDR3 DNA follows: TGTGCCAGCAGCCAAGACATCGGGCTAGCGGCAGAGGGGGTCACAGATACGCAGTATTTT. This encodes CASSQDIGLAAEGVTDTQYF.

The count of this clone is one. The CDR3 spells CASSFGAARMNTEAFF. The CDR3 nucleotides are TGTGCCAGTAGTTTTGGAGCGGCGAGAATGAACACTGAAGCTTTCTTT. This chain links TRBV19 with TRBJ1-1; no clear D gene. Germline values: CDR1 LNHDA, CDR2 SQIVND (reference sequence). The CDR3 consists of 16 residues. V dropped 5 bases and J dropped 0 bases, with 16 bases sitting between them.

There are a few counts of this clone. V gene TRBV5-1 combines with J gene TRBJ2-2, with TRBD1 as a possible D gene (6 bases). V dropped 4 bases and J dropped 2 bases, with 9 bases sitting between them. The germline V gene has CDR1 SGHRS and CDR2 YFSETQ. CDR3 length: 14 residues. CDR3 coding DNA: TGCGCCAGCAGCAAGGACAGCAACACCGGGGAGCTGTTTTTT. It codes for CASSKDSNTGELFF.

J is TRBJ2-5 and V is TRBV6-1, with 7 bases identical to TRBD2. The CDR3 is 15 residues long. Germline CDR1 and CDR2: MNHNS and SASEGT. After removal of 2 bases from V and 4 bases from J, the junction contained 7 bases not matched to a gene. Here the CDR3 reads CASSEPGREAETQYF. Here the CDR3 DNA reads TGTGCCAGCAGTGAACCAGGGAGGGAGGCAGAGACCCAGTACTTC.

A single count supports this clone. This rearrangement joins TRBV6-6 to TRBJ2-1; D not certain. The V gene lost 6 bases and the J gene lost 12 bases, with 15 bases spanning the gap. This CDR3 region has 12 residues. The V gene's germline CDR1 is MNHNY and CDR2 SVGAGI (reference sequence). The DNA of the CDR3 is TGTGCCAGCAGGAATGATGTCCCAGGGCAGTTCTTC. As protein: CASRNDVPGQFF.

V usage is TRBV15 and J usage is TRBJ1-1, with D maybe TRBD1 (5 bases). The V gene lost 0 bases and the J gene lost 9 bases, with 17 bases spanning the gap. Germline V gene sequence: CDR1 LNHNV, CDR2 YYDKDF (reference sequence). The CDR3 covers 15 residues. CDR3 protein: CATSRDFSDSRQAFF. In DNA, the CDR3 is TGTGCCACCAGCAGAGATTTCTCTGACAGCCGACAAGCTTTCTTT.

The chain couples TRBV5-8 to TRBJ2-7; the D gene is possibly TRBD2 (5 bases). V was trimmed by 0 bases and J by 2 bases, leaving 9 bases between them. The CDR3 length is 14 residues. Germline CDR1 and CDR2: SGHTS and YDEGEE. CDR3 bases: TGTGCCAGCAGCTTGGAGCCGGGAACCTACGAGCAGTACTTC. It is translated as CASSLEPGTYEQYF.

The chain links TRBV2 to TRBJ1-1; D is unresolved. From germline, CDR1 is SNHLY and CDR2 FYNNEI. This CDR3 is 14 amino acids long. The V end was cut by 7 bases, the J end by 1 base, with 13 bases between. DNA of the CDR3: TGTGCCAGCACCCAGGTTTCCGGGAACACTGAAGCTTTCTTT. This gives the protein CASTQVSGNTEAFF.

V is TRBV6-5 and J is TRBJ2-7; possibly TRBD2 for D (5 bases). V lost 5 bases to trimming and J lost 2 bases, with 16 bases between them. Per germline, CDR1 MNHEY and CDR2 SVGAGI. This CDR3 contains 15 residues. The CDR3 region is CASSPHAGRPYEQYF. The CDR3 DNA is TGTGCCAGCAGTCCCCACGCGGGCAGACCCTACGAGCAGTACTTC.

This rearrangement joins TRBV4-1 to TRBJ1-1; possible D gene TRBD1, 6 bases. This CDR3 spans 16 amino acids. Per germline, CDR1 MGHRA and CDR2 YSYEKL. V was trimmed by 1 base and J by 1 base, leaving 13 bases between them. The CDR3 loop is CASSQGAGVGNTEAFF. In DNA form, the CDR3 reads TGCGCCAGCAGCCAAGGAGCAGGGGTGGGGAACACTGAAGCTTTCTTT.

This chain connects TRBV27 to TRBJ2-4; 13 nucleotides line up with TRBD2. CDR1 and CDR2 (germline): MNHEY, SMNVEV (reference sequence). V shed 5 bases and J 0 bases; nucleotides not matched to a gene: 13. The CDR3 spans 20 residues. CDR3 nucleotide sequence: TGTGCCAGCAGTGAGAACCGACTAGCGGGGGGATTACTAGCCAAAAACATTCAGTACTTC. Translating it yields CASSENRLAGGLLAKNIQYF.

The genes are TRBV21-1 and TRBJ1-1. TRBV21-1 is an annotated pseudogene. The CDR3 extends over 11 amino acids. CDR3 sequence (DNA): TGTGCCAGCAGTCCCCGCACTGAAGCTTTCTTT. Amino acid sequence: CASSPRTEAFF.

The DNA for the CDR3 is TGCGCCAGCAGCCAAGATCGGGGTCTGGGTTCACCCCTCCACTTT. Translated: CASSQDRGLGSPLHF. The chain couples TRBV4-1 to TRBJ1-6; D uncertain. V dropped 0 bases and J dropped 9 bases, with 12 bases sitting between them. The CDR3 spans 15 residues. Germline assignment: CDR1 MGHRA and CDR2 YSYEKL.

The chain couples TRBV28 to TRBJ2-5; D not certain. Germline V gene sequence: CDR1 MDHEN, CDR2 SYDVKM. Trimming removed 3 bases at V and 5 bases at J, with 4 bases between. This CDR3 is built from 11 residues. CDR3 in amino acids: CASSFRETQYF. DNA of the CDR3: TGTGCCAGCAGTTTCCGGGAGACCCAGTACTTC.

This clone was detected only once. DNA for the CDR3: TGTGCCAGCAGTGAATTTATAGCGGGGGGGGATACGCAGTATTTT. This encodes CASSEFIAGGDTQYF. The V gene is TRBV2, the J gene TRBJ2-3; TRBD2 aligns across 11 bases. After removal of 2 bases from V and 6 bases from J, the junction contained 4 bases not matched to a gene. The germline gives CDR1 SNHLY, CDR2 FYNNEI. CDR3 length: 15 amino acids.

The table lists this clone with a few counts. The chain has TRBV4-2 and TRBJ2-2; possible D gene TRBD1, 5 bases. The CDR3 spans 13 residues. CDR1 and CDR2 (germline): LGHNA, YNFKEQ. Trimming pared 3 bases from V and 6 bases from J, leaving 8 bases between. Here the CDR3 reads CASSQSRAGELFF. The CDR3 DNA follows: TGTGCCAGCAGCCAGTCCAGGGCCGGGGAGCTGTTTTTT.

A note on this clone: One junction end disagrees with the germline gene, perhaps due to a read error. This rearrangement joins TRBV6-1 to TRBJ2-4, with 11 bases lining up with TRBD2. The CDR3 consists of 17 residues. The V gene's germline CDR1 is MNHNS and CDR2 SASEGT. The CDR3 here is CASSEGAPQTSGILAPF. CDR3 nucleotides: TGTGCCAGCAGTGAAGGAGCCCCTCAGACTAGCGGGATTCTAGCTCCCTTC.

This chain joins TRBV2 and TRBJ2-1; 10 nucleotides align to TRBD2. The CDR3 sequence is 15 residues long. The germline CDR1 and CDR2 sequences are SNHLY and FYNNEI. Unmatched junction bases numbered 4, after V lost 1 base and J lost 7 bases. CDR3 protein: CASSEEAGGYNEQFF. As DNA, the CDR3 is TGTGCCAGCAGTGAAGAAGCGGGGGGGTATAATGAGCAGTTCTTC.

This rearrangement joins TRBV5-1 to TRBJ2-2, with a possible D match to TRBD2 (6 bases). The V gene's germline CDR1 is SGHRS and CDR2 YFSETQ. V was cut by 1 base and J by 0 bases, with 10 bases left in between. This CDR3 is 16 amino acids long. The CDR3 nucleotides read TGCGCCAGCAGCTTGTGGCCGGGAGCGAACACCGGGGAGCTGTTTTTT. Protein product: CASSLWPGANTGELFF. Complete variable domain (other parts from reference TRBV5-1 and TRBJ2-2): KAGVTQTPRYLIKTRGQQVTLSCSPISGHRSVSWYQQTPGQGLQFLFEYFSETQRNKGNFPGRFSGRQFSNSRSEMNVSTLELGDSALYLCASSLWPGANTGELFFGEGSRLTVL.

This sequence joins TRBV2 and TRBJ2-2, with 9 bases aligning to TRBD1. V shed 7 bases, J shed 2 bases, and the junction held 5 bases outside the gene matches. Germline V gene lookup returns CDR1 SNHLY and CDR2 FYNNEI. CDR3 length: 15 amino acids. CDR3 residues: CASTQTGGNTGELFF. Here the CDR3 DNA reads TGTGCCAGCACCCAGACAGGGGGAAACACCGGGGAGCTGTTTTTT.

The chain couples TRBV5-1 to TRBJ2-3, with 8 bases fitting TRBD2. Trimming took 3 bases from V and 2 from J; bases not matched to a gene: 11. Germline V lookup: CDR1 SGHRS, CDR2 YFSETQ. This CDR3 has 17 amino acids. CDR3 coding DNA: TGCGCCAGCAGCTACGGACTAGCAGCTCGGTACACAGATACGCAGTATTTT. Encoded protein: CASSYGLAARYTDTQYF.

The chain uses TRBV19 and TRBJ1-5; 7 bases align to TRBD1. CDR3 length: 14 residues. Germline trimming cut 4 bases from V and 7 bases from J; bases unmatched to any gene: 7. Germline-derived CDR1 and CDR2 are LNHDA and SQIVND (reference sequence). This CDR3 reads CASSNRGGRQPQHF. The CDR3 nucleotides read TGTGCCAGTAGTAACAGGGGAGGTAGGCAGCCCCAGCATTTT.

The chain links TRBV5-1 to TRBJ2-3, with D hard to call. Trimming removed 2 bases at V and 3 bases at J, with 13 bases between. The germline V gene encodes CDR1 SGHRS and CDR2 YFSETQ. This CDR3 is built from 15 residues. The CDR3 spells CASSLKPSITDTQYF. CDR3 bases: TGCGCCAGCAGCTTAAAGCCTAGTATAACAGATACGCAGTATTTT.

On this clone itself: The same CDR3 is also encoded by other DNA sequences in this sample. This CDR3 is CASSLRETQYF. In DNA form, the CDR3 reads TGTGCCAGCAGTTTGCGAGAGACCCAGTACTTC. J is TRBJ2-5 and V is TRBV28; D unclear. The V gene's germline CDR1 is MDHEN and CDR2 SYDVKM. This CDR3 contains 11 residues. The V gene lost 3 bases and the J gene lost 4 bases, with 3 bases spanning the gap.

The chain combines TRBV10-2 with TRBJ2-1; D not certain. CDR3 length equals 11 residues. Germline V gene sequence: CDR1 WSHSY, CDR2 SAAADI. V was clipped by 5 bases and J by 9 bases, with 8 bases between them. Here the CDR3 DNA reads TGCGCCAGCAGTCAGACGGGTGAGCAGTTCTTC. Translated: CASSQTGEQFF.

CDR3 sequence (DNA): TGTGCCAGCACCTTCGCACCAGGGAATGAGCAGTTCTTC. This sequence encodes CASTFAPGNEQFF. V gene TRBV7-2 combines with J gene TRBJ2-1; the D gene is possibly TRBD1 (5 bases). CDR1 SGHTA and CDR2 FQGNSA come from the germline V gene. Trimming took off 7 bases at V and 7 bases at J, with 14 bases between the two ends. This CDR3 is built from 13 residues.

The chain is built from TRBV5-1 and TRBJ2-3; 8 nucleotides agree with TRBD1. Germline-derived CDR1 and CDR2 are SGHRS and YFSETQ. V lost 4 bases to trimming and J lost 4 bases; unmatched junction nucleotides: 11. The CDR3 is made up of 16 amino acids. CDR3 loop: CASSGLDRVVSDTQYF. As DNA, the CDR3 is TGCGCCAGCAGCGGACTGGACAGGGTAGTATCAGATACGCAGTATTTT.